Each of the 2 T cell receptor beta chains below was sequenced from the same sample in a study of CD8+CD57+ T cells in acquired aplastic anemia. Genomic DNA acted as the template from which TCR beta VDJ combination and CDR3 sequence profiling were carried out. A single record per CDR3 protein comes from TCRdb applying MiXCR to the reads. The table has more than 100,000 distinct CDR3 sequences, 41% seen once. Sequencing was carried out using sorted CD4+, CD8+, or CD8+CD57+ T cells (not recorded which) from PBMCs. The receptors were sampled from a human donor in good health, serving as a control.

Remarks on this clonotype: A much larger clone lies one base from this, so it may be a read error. The CDR3 is CASSLGLHNPPLHF. The CDR3 coding sequence is TGTGCCAGCAGCCTGGGACTTCATAATCCACCCCTCCACTTT. The chain carries TRBV24-1 and TRBJ1-6; maybe TRBD1 (5 bases). Germline V gene lookup returns CDR1 KGHDR and CDR2 SFDVKD. This CDR3 is built from 14 residues.

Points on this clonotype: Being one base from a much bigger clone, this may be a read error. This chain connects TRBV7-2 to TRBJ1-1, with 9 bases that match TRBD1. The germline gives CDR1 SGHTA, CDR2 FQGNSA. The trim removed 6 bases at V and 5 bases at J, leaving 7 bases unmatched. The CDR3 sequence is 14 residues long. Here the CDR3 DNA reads TGTGCCAGCAGGAAACGACAGGGGGTTACTGAAGCTTTCTTT. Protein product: CASRKRQGVTEAFF.